The 28 T cell receptor beta chains in this list originate from one sample, sequenced in a study of radiation and T cells in renal cell carcinoma. Data came from immunoSEQ multiplex PCR; TCRdb stores just in-frame clones and leaves some out. Of 100,000 to 150,000 clones in the sample, approximately 82% were seen once. The sample's time point: baseline pretreatment blood. As for treatment: 15 Gy SBRT to primary tumor, nephrectomy 4 weeks later. The sample in question was blood, obtained from a patient whose treatment included radiotherapy and nephrectomy. Receptor source: a woman aged 55 to 70 with renal cell carcinoma.

The rearrangement links TRBV7-9 to TRBJ2-5; D gene uncertain. Between the trimmed V and J ends, which lost 7 bases and 0 bases, there was a span of 9 bases. Germline V gene lookup returns CDR1 SEHNR and CDR2 FQNEAQ (reference sequence). The CDR3 consists of 13 residues. As DNA, the CDR3 is TGTGCCAGCAAGAGTCCGTACCAAGAGACCCAGTACTTC. Its translation is CASKSPYQETQYF.

This clone has a single count. The genes are TRBV28 and TRBJ2-1; possibly TRBD1 or TRBD2 for D (7 bases each). The CDR3 is 15 residues long. Trimming stripped 4 bases from V and 4 bases from J, with 14 bases between. CDR1 is MDHEN and CDR2 is SYDVKM in the germline V gene. CDR3 amino acids: CASSSQGRVYNEQFF. The CDR3 nucleotides read TGTGCCAGCAGTTCACAGGGGAGGGTTTACAATGAGCAGTTCTTC.

V and J are TRBV28 and TRBJ2-1, with 7 bases aligning to TRBD1. Germline V lookup: CDR1 MDHEN, CDR2 SYDVKM. J gave up 14 bases and V 5 bases, and 15 bases lay outside the gene matches. The CDR3 is 14 amino acids. The CDR3 DNA is TGTGCCAGCAGTCGTACAGGGGCTAGAGGTGTTGAGTTCTTC. It yields the protein CASSRTGARGVEFF.

This clone was observed once. The V gene is TRBV7-9, the J gene TRBJ2-7; D remains ambiguous. Germline V gives CDR1 SEHNR, CDR2 FQNEAQ (reference sequence). V gave up 2 bases and J gave up 2 bases, with 10 bases separating them. This CDR3 contains 14 residues. This CDR3 reads CASSLPRPPYEQYF. In nucleotides, the CDR3 is TGTGCCAGCAGCTTACCTAGGCCCCCCTACGAGCAGTACTTC.

The V and J genes are TRBV19 and TRBJ2-2; D call uncertain. Germline V CDR1 and CDR2: LNHDA, SQIVND (reference sequence). This CDR3 has 13 amino acids. Deletions cut 1 base from V and 5 bases from J, with 5 bases between. The CDR3 region has the DNA TGTGCCAGTAGTATAGCAGAGACCGGGGAGCTGTTTTTT. Translated, it gives CASSIAETGELFF. The full variable domain, with the rest looked up from reference TRBV19 and TRBJ2-2, is DGGITQSPKYLFRKEGQNVTLSCEQNLNHDAMYWYRQDPGQGLRLIYYSQIVNDFQKGDIAEGYSVSREKKESFPLTVTSAQKNPTAFYLCASSIAETGELFFGEGSRLTVL.

The chain is built from TRBV14 and TRBJ2-5; the D call may be TRBD1 or TRBD2 (5 bases each). The closer fit of TRBJ2-7 to the DNA end suggests the J call may be wrong. The CDR3 contains 15 residues. From germline, CDR1 is SGHDN and CDR2 FVKESK. The CDR3 protein is CASSQDLGVSYEQYF. The CDR3 bases are TGTGCCAGCAGCCAAGATCTGGGGGTCTCCTACGAGCAGTACTTC.

This sequence joins TRBV19 and TRBJ1-5; possible D gene TRBD1, 6 bases. Deletions cut 8 bases from V and 4 bases from J, with 15 bases between. The CDR3 runs 14 residues. Germline V gives CDR1 LNHDA, CDR2 SQIVND (reference sequence). The CDR3 sequence is CASQDSRGNQPQHF. The CDR3 nucleotides read TGTGCCAGTCAGGACAGCCGGGGAAATCAGCCCCAGCATTTT.

The chain is built from TRBV28 and TRBJ1-2; no reliable D call. V shed 6 bases and J shed 7 bases, with 18 bases lying between them. The CDR3 extends over 14 amino acids. The germline CDR1 and CDR2 sequences are MDHEN and SYDVKM. CDR3 sequence: CASSPRIFPAGYTF. The CDR3 region has the DNA TGTGCCAGCAGCCCCCGGATATTCCCGGCTGGCTACACCTTC.

The chain has TRBV4-2 and TRBJ2-1, with 11 bases fitting TRBD2. Germline V gene data show CDR1 as LGHNA and CDR2 as YNFKEQ. This CDR3 comprises 16 residues. V lost 2 bases to trimming and J lost 8 bases; unmatched junction nucleotides: 8. CDR3 sequence (DNA): TGTGCCAGCAGCCAACCCCTAGCGGGAGGAGTCGATGAGCAGTTCTTC. Amino acids: CASSQPLAGGVDEQFF.

The genes are TRBV28 and TRBJ2-7; weak D call: TRBD2 (7 bases). Germline lookup yields CDR1 MDHEN and CDR2 SYDVKM. The CDR3 contains 17 residues. V was cut by 2 bases and J by 3 bases, with 20 bases left in between. This chain's CDR3 is CASSLPLGGGLYYEQYF. Written as DNA, the CDR3 is TGTGCCAGCAGTTTACCTCTAGGGGGAGGGTTGTACTACGAGCAGTACTTC.

This clone appeared once. The V and J genes are TRBV28 and TRBJ2-7; 11 bases line up with TRBD2. With V trimmed by 5 bases and J by 4 bases, 10 bases remained unmatched. This CDR3 has 16 amino acids. Germline CDR1 reads MDHEN; CDR2 reads SYDVKM. This CDR3 reads CASSPVILAGVYEQYF. The CDR3 nucleotides read TGTGCCAGCAGTCCAGTCATACTAGCGGGAGTATACGAGCAGTACTTC.

The chain combines TRBV14 with TRBJ2-3, with D unclear. This CDR3 contains 14 residues. V was shortened by 4 bases and J by 0 bases, with 8 bases between the two germline ends. The germline gives CDR1 SGHDN, CDR2 FVKESK. CDR3 DNA: TGTGCCAGCAGCCGTGGTCTTAGCACAGATACGCAGTATTTT. Amino acid sequence: CASSRGLSTDTQYF.

V usage is TRBV19 and J usage is TRBJ1-2, with a possible D match to TRBD1 (5 bases). Germline CDR1 is LNHDA and CDR2 is SQIVND (reference sequence). V was cut by 8 bases and J by 0 bases, with 19 bases left in between. This CDR3 region has 16 residues. The CDR3 protein is CASGRDRDYSNYGYTF. The DNA for the CDR3 is TGTGCCAGTGGAAGGGACCGCGACTACTCTAACTATGGCTACACCTTC.

This chain connects TRBV5-1 to TRBJ2-2, with TRBD1 matching over 7 bases. This CDR3 spans 15 amino acids. Trimming took 5 bases from V and 7 from J; bases not matched to a gene: 11. Germline CDR1 SGHRS, CDR2 YFSETQ. CDR3 protein: CASRPRQGSDGELFF. Here the CDR3 DNA reads TGCGCCAGCAGGCCCAGACAGGGTAGTGACGGGGAGCTGTTTTTT.

This clone showed up just once. J is TRBJ2-5 and V is TRBV25-1; a weak D match, TRBD2 (6 bases). The germline V gene has CDR1 MGHDK and CDR2 SYGVNS. V was cut by 2 bases and J by 1 base, with 17 bases left in between. The CDR3 sequence is 17 residues long. CDR3: CASSEPRLDWRQETQYF. DNA of the CDR3: TGTGCCAGCAGTGAACCCCGACTAGATTGGCGCCAAGAGACCCAGTACTTC.

V is TRBV6-6 and J is TRBJ2-1, with D unresolved. The CDR3 is 11 residues long. Trimming shortened V by 5 bases and J by 6 bases, and 5 bases separated the two germline ends. Germline values: CDR1 MNHNY, CDR2 SVGAGI (reference sequence). The CDR3 protein is CASSPANEQFF. The CDR3 DNA follows: TGTGCCAGCAGTCCGGCCAATGAGCAGTTCTTC.

A single count supports this clone. V usage is TRBV6-6 and J usage is TRBJ1-1; D call uncertain. The germline gives CDR1 MNHNY, CDR2 SVGAGI (reference sequence). CDR3 length equals 15 residues. Trimming left V 8 bases short and J 0 bases short, with 16 bases between. CDR3 bases: TGTGCCAGCCTTACTACCGCGGTGATGAACACTGAAGCTTTCTTT. This translates into CASLTTAVMNTEAFF.

The chain couples TRBV5-1 to TRBJ2-3, with TRBD1 as a possible D gene (6 bases). Trimming stripped 3 bases from V and 2 bases from J, with 19 bases between. The germline V gene encodes CDR1 SGHRS and CDR2 YFSETQ. CDR3 length: 17 amino acids. CDR3 sequence: CASSWGNRERITDTQYF. CDR3 DNA sequence: TGCGCCAGCAGCTGGGGTAACAGGGAGCGTATCACAGATACGCAGTATTTT.

The rearrangement links TRBV5-6 to TRBJ2-3; 16 bases map to TRBD2. Germline values: CDR1 SGHDT, CDR2 YYEEEE. The CDR3 loop spans 17 amino acids. V was pared by 3 bases and J by 7 bases, with 8 bases of the junction left unmatched. The CDR3 sequence: CASSSSGLAGGRNTQYF. The CDR3 nucleotides are TGTGCCAGCAGCTCCTCGGGACTAGCGGGGGGGCGGAATACGCAGTATTTT. Variable domain in full (rest from reference TRBV5-6 and TRBJ2-3): DAGVTQSPTHLIKTRGQQVTLRCSPKSGHDTVSWYQQALGQGPQFIFQYYEEEERQRGNFPDRFSGHQFPNYSSELNVNALLLGDSALYLCASSSSGLAGGRNTQYFGPGTRLTVL.

This clone showed up just a few times. The rearrangement joins TRBV4-3 to TRBJ2-7; D call uncertain. V dropped 1 base and J dropped 6 bases, with 16 bases sitting between them. CDR1 and CDR2 (germline): LGHNA, YSLEER. There are 15 residues in the CDR3. CDR3 in amino acids: CASSQGAASPSEQYF. The CDR3 DNA reads TGCGCCAGCAGCCAAGGAGCTGCTTCTCCTTCCGAGCAGTACTTC.

This sequence joins TRBV18 and TRBJ2-5; no reliable D call. The J call is in doubt because the DNA end fits TRBJ2-7 better. Germline values: CDR1 KGHSH, CDR2 LQKENI. This CDR3 spans 13 amino acids. The DNA of the CDR3 is TGTGCCAGCTCACCAAGGGACTCCTACGAGCAGTACTTC. Its protein is CASSPRDSYEQYF.

The CDR3 sequence is CASSSPAGYLDSNQPQHF. The CDR3 DNA sequence: TGTGCCAGCAGTTCCCCAGCCGGATACTTAGATAGCAATCAGCCCCAGCATTTT. V is TRBV28 and J is TRBJ1-5; no firm D call. The V gene lost 4 bases and the J gene lost 0 bases, with 19 bases spanning the gap. The CDR3 covers 18 residues. Germline V gene sequence: CDR1 MDHEN, CDR2 SYDVKM.

The rearrangement joins TRBV6-5 to TRBJ2-7; 7 bases are shared with TRBD1. Germline V gene sequence: CDR1 MNHEY, CDR2 SVGAGI. The ends lost 0 bases at V and 7 bases at J; junction bases unmatched: 9. The CDR3 is 15 amino acids. The CDR3, as DNA: TGTGCCAGCAGTTACTCGATAGACAGGGTAGGAGAGCAGTACTTC. Translation gives CASSYSIDRVGEQYF.

The chain is built from TRBV25-1 and TRBJ2-5, with 10 positions matching TRBD1. The J call may not be correct, given that the DNA end is closer to TRBJ2-7. The CDR3 covers 14 residues. Germline CDR1 is MGHDK and CDR2 is SYGVNS. CDR3 sequence: CASRSDRGLDEQYF. The CDR3 region has the DNA TGTGCCAGCAGATCCGACAGGGGGCTGGACGAGCAGTACTTC.

The CDR3 is CASSEAIQAVDTQYF. Here the CDR3 DNA reads TGTGCCAGCAGCGAGGCCATACAGGCGGTAGATACGCAGTATTTT. The V call is TRBV9, the J call TRBJ2-3; D may be TRBD1 (5 bases). Germline V gene lookup returns CDR1 SGDLS and CDR2 YYNGEE. This CDR3 has 15 residues. V was trimmed by 3 bases and J by 5 bases, leaving 16 bases between them.

The genes are TRBV6-5 and TRBJ1-5; D possibly corresponds to TRBD1 (6 bases). From germline, CDR1 is MNHEY and CDR2 SVGAGI. Deletions cut 3 bases from V and 2 bases from J, with 11 bases between. The CDR3 length is 15 residues. DNA for the CDR3: TGTGCCAGCAGTTATCCGGGGGCTGGCAATCAGCCCCAGCATTTT. Protein product: CASSYPGAGNQPQHF.

The genes are TRBV6-5 and TRBJ1-5; no reliable D call. Deletions cut 3 bases from V and 2 bases from J, with 8 bases between. The CDR3 totals 14 residues. Germline V lookup: CDR1 MNHEY, CDR2 SVGAGI. In DNA, the CDR3 is TGTGCCAGCAGTTATACGAGAGGCAATCAGCCCCAGCATTTT. It is translated as CASSYTRGNQPQHF.

V is TRBV18 and J is TRBJ1-4; TRBD1 matches 8 bases. Germline CDR1 reads KGHSH; CDR2 reads LQKENI. Trimming at V came to 5 bases and at J to 6 bases, leaving 2 bases not matched to a gene. The CDR3 is 13 amino acids. CDR3 loop: CASSSDRDEKLFF. The CDR3 bases are TGTGCCAGCTCATCGGACAGGGATGAAAAACTGTTTTTT.